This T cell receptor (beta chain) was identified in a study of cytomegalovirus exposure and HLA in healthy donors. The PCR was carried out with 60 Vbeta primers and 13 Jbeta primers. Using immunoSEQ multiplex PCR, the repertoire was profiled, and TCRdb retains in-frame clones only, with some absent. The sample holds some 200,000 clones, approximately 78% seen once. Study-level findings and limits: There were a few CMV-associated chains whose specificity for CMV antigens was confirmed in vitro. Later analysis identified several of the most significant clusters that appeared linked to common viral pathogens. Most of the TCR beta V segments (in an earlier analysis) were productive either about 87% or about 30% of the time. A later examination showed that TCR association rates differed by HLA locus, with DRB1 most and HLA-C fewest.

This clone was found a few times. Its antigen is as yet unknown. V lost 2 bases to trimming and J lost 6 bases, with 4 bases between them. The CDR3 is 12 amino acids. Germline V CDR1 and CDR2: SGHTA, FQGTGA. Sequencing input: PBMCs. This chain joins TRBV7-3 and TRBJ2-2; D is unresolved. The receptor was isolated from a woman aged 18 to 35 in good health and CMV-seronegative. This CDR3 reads CASSLGSGELFF. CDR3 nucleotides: TGTGCCAGCAGCTTAGGCTCCGGGGAGCTGTTTTTT.